The 4 T cell receptor beta chains presented below share a single source sample, sequenced in a study of molecular identifiers for immune sequencing clone quantification (dated by TCRdb to about 2018). The receptor library was made with PCR. Sequencing used a NextSeq 500. The public reads were run again by TCRdb, first through fastp at Q25 and then through MiXCR, and only productive beta chains were kept. For every CDR3 protein sequence, its rows merge into one entry that carries the most common genes and DNA. The sample has approximately 320,000 distinct CDR3 sequences on record, roughly a quarter of them singletons. 0.74% of the sample belongs to the ten largest clones. The specimen sequenced was naive CD8+ T cells from blood, with Jurkat cell RNA spiked in. The cell subset or site label, read with the paper, signifies: FACS-sorted CD8+CD4-CCR7+CD45RA+ naive T cells. These receptor sequences come from a human donor in good health. Some libraries in this study had Jurkat cell RNA spiked in.

A note on this clonotype: This may stem from a read error, because a much larger clone lies one nucleotide away. The chain employs TRBV14 and TRBJ2-3; D call uncertain. There are 16 residues in the CDR3. V gave up 3 bases and J gave up 2 bases, with 15 bases separating them. Germline CDR1 SGHDN, CDR2 FVKESK. As DNA, the CDR3 is TGTGCCAGCAGCCACCCATCGGCACTCTTCACAGATACGCAGTATTTT. This sequence encodes CASSHPSALFTDTQYF.

This clonotype has just a few counts. The genes are TRBV6-2 or TRBV6-3 and TRBJ1-2; D unclear. V lost 0 bases and J 1 base, leaving 12 bases between the germline ends. CDR1 MNHEY and CDR2 SVGEGT come from the germline V gene. The CDR3 consists of 16 residues. CDR3 residues: CASSYSPRSSNYGYTF. CDR3 sequence (DNA): TGTGCCAGCAGTTACTCTCCCAGATCAAGTAACTATGGCTACACCTTC.

This clonotype was counted a few times. V usage is TRBV15 and J usage is TRBJ2-3; TRBD2 matches at 9 bases. Germline V gene lookup returns CDR1 LNHNV and CDR2 YYDKDF (reference sequence). With 1 base clipped from V and 6 bases from J, the junction kept 11 bases outside the gene matches. This CDR3 is 17 amino acids long. The CDR3 DNA reads TGTGCCACCAGCAGAGCAAGATATAGCGGGAGAGGTGATACGCAGTATTTT. Residues: CATSRARYSGRGDTQYF.

This clonotype was recorded a few times. The chain links TRBV12-3 or TRBV12-4 to TRBJ1-4, with 8 bases aligning to TRBD1. CDR3 length equals 14 residues. V lost 5 bases, J lost 8 bases, and 7 bases stayed unmatched. Here the CDR3 reads CASSPDRGPEKLFF. DNA of the CDR3: TGTGCCAGCAGTCCCGACAGGGGACCAGAAAAACTGTTTTTT.